This section outlines one T cell receptor (beta chain) sequence together with its context. Its matching antigen is unknown. The CDR3 is 14 residues long. Trimming cost V 2 bases and J 7 bases, with 12 bases left between them. Germline CDR1 and CDR2: KGHSH and LQKENI. These data originate in a study of Tregs in tolerant kidney transplant recipients. Study-level points and caveats: Expanding Tregs on activated donor B cells appeared to best identify donor-specific TCRbeta clones. Validation in larger populations is needed because few patients were studied. Some patients' samples used different primers over time, so nucleotide sequences weren't comparable.

The table came from immunoSEQ multiplex PCR; TCRdb's copy has only in-frame clones and leaves some out. Of tens of thousands of clones listed, about 89% are singletons. Thawed PBMCs were FACS-sorted into unstimulated CD4+CD25+CD127- regulatory T cells, CD4+CD25- non-regulatory cells, CD4 and CD8 cells. This TCR was sampled from a human donor who received a combined kidney and bone marrow transplant. The sample in question was CD4+ T cells from blood, obtained before the transplant. The rearrangement uses TRBV18 and TRBJ1-5; D is uncertain. The chain's CDR3 is CASSPGFEGQPQHF. In DNA, the CDR3 is TGTGCCAGCTCACCAGGGTTTGAGGGACAGCCCCAGCATTTT.